This T cell receptor (beta chain) was documented in a study of blood T cell repertoires in COVID-19. Study information: Both acute and convalescent COVID-19 samples were obtained from the United States, Italy and Spain. The analysed material was cDNA or gDNA that came from T cells, B-cell-depleted T cells, or PBMCs.

Germline V CDR1 and CDR2: MGHRA, YSYEKL. This CDR3 is built from 16 residues. With 4 bases clipped from V and 5 bases from J, the junction kept 11 bases outside the gene matches. Produced via immunoSEQ multiplex PCR; TCRdb's table is partial and in-frame only. The sample lists a few hundred thousand clones, around four fifths seen once, with under 5.5% in the top ten. The V and J genes are TRBV4-1 and TRBJ2-7, with 10 bases identical to TRBD1. The sequence came from a man aged 55 to 69 with acute or convalescent COVID-19. The source material was peripheral blood. The CDR3 loop is CASSRLPGQGTHEQYF. CDR3 bases: TGCGCCAGCAGCCGACTTCCGGGACAGGGGACCCACGAGCAGTACTTC.